This is a list of T cell receptor beta chains from one sample in a study of human T cells and chemical hapten exposure. TCRdb reanalysed the RACE reads using MiXCR and keeps one entry per CDR3 protein. The profile covers 69,000 or so distinct CDR3 sequences, with about 9.3% appearing a single time and around 6.8% taken by the ten largest. The sample consisted of whole blood, taken in connection with sensitization to the hapten diphenylcyclopropenone (DPC). Receptors were obtained from a woman aged 45-60 years with alopecia areata. Some clones in this sample may be carry-over from other donors' samples. CDR3s include the opening cysteine and the closing phenylalanine or tryptophan. Each record gives: J gene, V gene, D gene, clone size, CDR3 DNA, CDR3 protein. A D gene is named only where the DNA matches it firmly. Size values are once, few and many counts, or a class for expanded clones, and some rows have none.

>TRBJ1-1|TRBV7-8|.|many
TGTGCCAGCAGCCTTCGGGGTCTCTCTGAAGCTTTCTTT
CASSLRGLSEAFF
>TRBJ2-1|TRBV19|TRBD2|few
TGTGCCAGTAGTCCTAGCGGGACTCACAATGAGCAGTTCTTC
CASSPSGTHNEQFF
>TRBJ2-1|TRBV10-2|.|few
TGCGCCAGCTCCGAGCGCCGGGGGCCAGGGTCCTCCAATGAGCAGTTCTTC
CASSERRGPGSSNEQFF
>TRBJ2-2|TRBV19|.|few
TGTGCCAGTAGTACGCCAAACACCGGGGAGCTGTTTTTT
CASSTPNTGELFF
>TRBJ1-5|TRBV19|TRBD1|many
TGTGCCAGTAGTATGGGTCGACAGGGGGGTCAGCCCCAGCATTTT
CASSMGRQGGQPQHF
>TRBJ2-1|TRBV29-1|.|.
TGCAGCGCATTGTCCATTTCGGGGTACAATGAGCAGTTCTTC
CSALSISGYNEQFF
>TRBJ2-7|TRBV7-2|TRBD2|few
TGTGCCAGCAGCTTAACCCCCCTAGCGGGAAGACGCGAGCAGTACTTC
CASSLTPLAGRREQYF
>TRBJ1-1|TRBV7-9|TRBD1|.
TGTGCCAGCAGCTTAGAAGCAGGGGGAGTTCCTGAAGCTTTCTTT
CASSLEAGGVPEAFF
>TRBJ1-1|TRBV7-9|TRBD1|many
TGTGCCAGCAGCTTAATCTTAGGGGGCTACACTGAAGCTTTCTTT
CASSLILGGYTEAFF
>TRBJ1-6|TRBV9|.|.
TGTGCCAGCGGCGTAGTCGGGGCGGCCTATAATTCACCCCTCCACTTT
CASGVVGAAYNSPLHF
>TRBJ1-2|TRBV2|TRBD1|few
TGTGCCAGCAGTGAAGGGCTAGGGGGCAGGCTCTATGGCTACACCTTC
CASSEGLGGRLYGYTF
>TRBJ1-4|TRBV29-1|.|.
TGCAGCGCCACGACGGGCGCAGAAAAACTGTTTTTT
CSATTGAEKLFF